These 17 T cell receptor beta chains originate from one sample sequenced in a study of shared clonotypes between healthy human individuals. This table comes from immunoSEQ multiplex PCR, and its TCRdb copy is limited to in-frame clones, with some not included. The sample yields some 1.4 million clones, roughly 96% seen once. Material for sequencing was naive CD4+ T cells sorted from blood. Subset indicated: CD45RA+ positively selected. These receptors were taken from a man younger than 45 in good health.

As for this clone: This sample includes further DNA sequences coding for the same CDR3. V and J are TRBV5-1 and TRBJ2-7; D remains ambiguous. Trimming left V 0 bases short and J 4 bases short, with 8 bases between. This CDR3 is 13 amino acids long. Germline lookup yields CDR1 SGHRS and CDR2 YFSETQ. CDR3 region: CASSLDRVYEQYF. In DNA, the CDR3 is TGCGCCAGCAGCTTGGATAGGGTATACGAGCAGTACTTC.

This clone occurred once. This rearrangement joins TRBV7-2 to TRBJ2-3, with 10 bases identical to TRBD2. The CDR3 consists of 15 residues. Germline V gene sequence: CDR1 SGHTA, CDR2 FQGNSA. V dropped 5 bases and J dropped 1; count of bases not matched to a gene: 3. CDR3 sequence: CASSASGSRTDTQYF. The CDR3 bases are TGTGCCAGCAGCGCTAGCGGGAGCCGCACAGATACGCAGTATTTT.

The genes are TRBV29-1 and TRBJ1-3; no clear D gene. The CDR3 totals 16 residues. Trimming took 2 bases from V and 0 from J, leaving 14 bases between them. Germline V CDR1 and CDR2: SQVTM, ANQGSEA. The CDR3 region has the DNA TGCAGCGTTGAAAATCGGGCGCCGAGCTCTGGAAACACCATATATTTT. It specifies CSVENRAPSSGNTIYF.

This sequence joins TRBV10-3 and TRBJ2-2; D tentatively fits TRBD1 or TRBD2 (5 bases each). This CDR3 is built from 14 residues. The V and J ends lost 5 bases and 8 bases respectively, with 15 bases between them. Germline-derived CDR1 and CDR2 are ENHRY and SYGVKD. The CDR3 loop is CAISRDGDLGELFF. The CDR3 DNA reads as TGTGCCATCAGTAGGGACGGGGATTTGGGGGAGCTGTTTTTT.

The CDR3 region has the DNA TGTGCCAGCAGCTTACCCGACGGTGCTAACTATGGCTACACCTTC. Its protein is CASSLPDGANYGYTF. The chain links TRBV13 to TRBJ1-2; D gene ambiguous. CDR1 and CDR2 (germline): PRHDT, FYEKMQ (reference sequence). The CDR3 length is 15 residues. V shed 2 bases and J shed 0 bases, with 10 bases lying between them.

The chain employs TRBV28 and TRBJ2-1, with a weak D call TRBD1 (6 bases). The germline V and J ends were trimmed by 5 bases and 1 base, with 18 bases remaining between them. CDR1 MDHEN and CDR2 SYDVKM come from the germline V gene. The CDR3 has 17 amino acids. The CDR3 sequence is CASSPGTRLFSYNEQFF. DNA for the CDR3: TGTGCCAGCAGTCCAGGGACAAGGCTCTTTTCCTACAATGAGCAGTTCTTC.

The V and J genes are TRBV7-2 and TRBJ2-1, with 7 bases matching TRBD2. J was trimmed by 4 bases and V by 5 bases; bases with no gene match: 11. CDR1 and CDR2 from the germline V gene are SGHTA and FQGNSA. The CDR3 has 16 residues. CDR3 sequence (DNA): TGTGCCAGCAGCCCCGCCCTAGCGGTGAGGTACAATGAGCAGTTCTTC. It translates to CASSPALAVRYNEQFF. Looking up the rest from reference TRBV7-2 and TRBJ2-1 gives the full variable domain: GAGVSQSPSNKVTEKGKDVELRCDPISGHTALYWYRQSLGQGLEFLIYFQGNSAPDKSGLPSDRFSAERTGGSVSTLTIQRTQQEDSAVYLCASSPALAVRYNEQFFGPGTRLTVL.

The chain recombines TRBV1 with TRBJ2-1; no DNA check was done on the table's D call, TRBD2. TRBV1 is noted as a pseudogene. The CDR3 is 15 residues long. This chain's CDR3 is CTSSQGAPGLSGQFF. The CDR3 bases are TGCACCAGCAGCCAAGGGGCCCCGGGACTATCGGGGCAGTTCTTC.

The V gene is TRBV5-1, the J gene TRBJ2-3; 8 nucleotides match TRBD2. This CDR3 region has 15 residues. V trimming: 2 bases; J trimming: 5 bases; junction bases outside the gene matches: 7. CDR1 and CDR2 (germline): SGHRS, YFSETQ. The DNA of the CDR3 is TGCGCCAGCAGCTTAACGGGAGGGAGGCTAGATACGCAGTATTTT. It encodes CASSLTGGRLDTQYF.

This clone showed up just once. The sample carries other DNA sequences with the same CDR3. This chain links TRBV7-9 with TRBJ2-1; 7 bases are a match to TRBD1. The germline V gene encodes CDR1 SEHNR and CDR2 FQNEAQ (reference sequence). V trimming: 5 bases; J trimming: 1 base; junction bases outside the gene matches: 5. CDR3 length: 15 residues. The CDR3 sequence: CASSLRQGSYNEQFF. The DNA for the CDR3 is TGTGCCAGCAGCCTTCGACAGGGTTCCTACAATGAGCAGTTCTTC.

A note on this clone: This same CDR3 is encoded by further DNA sequences in the sample. The chain couples TRBV9 to TRBJ2-1; 9 bases align to TRBD2. With V trimmed by 0 bases and J by 3 bases, 1 base remained unmatched. The CDR3 extends over 15 amino acids. CDR1 and CDR2 (germline): SGDLS, YYNGEE. CDR3 DNA sequence: TGTGCCAGCAGCGTAGATAGCGGGAGCTACAATGAGCAGTTCTTC. This codes for CASSVDSGSYNEQFF.

This clone was seen more than once but under ten times. The rearrangement links TRBV10-3 to TRBJ2-6, with D uncertain. With 3 bases removed from V and 0 bases from J, the gap between germline ends came to 9 bases. The length of the CDR3 is 16 residues. Germline V gives CDR1 ENHRY, CDR2 SYGVKD. CDR3 nucleotide sequence: TGTGCCATCAGTGAAGTGGTGAGCTCTGGGGCCAACGTCCTGACTTTC. Translation gives CAISEVVSSGANVLTF.

The CDR3 loop is CASSPVGQGVTGELFF. Here the CDR3 DNA reads TGTGCCAGCTCACCGGTGGGACAGGGAGTCACCGGGGAGCTGTTTTTT. The chain uses TRBV18 and TRBJ2-2; 9 bases match TRBD1. Germline V CDR1 and CDR2: KGHSH, LQKENI. The CDR3 has 16 amino acids. The ends lost 3 bases at V and 4 bases at J; junction bases unmatched: 6.

This clone was detected once. This sequence joins TRBV7-2 and TRBJ2-3; 8 bases map to TRBD1. The CDR3 has 16 amino acids. Germline-derived CDR1 and CDR2 are SGHTA and FQGNSA. The trim removed 1 base at V and 1 base at J, leaving 4 bases unmatched. The CDR3 loop reads CASSLGQGIGTDTQYF. CDR3 in DNA: TGTGCCAGCAGCTTAGGACAGGGGATAGGCACAGATACGCAGTATTTT.

The chain recombines TRBV18 with TRBJ2-7; no clear D gene. Trimming took 5 bases from V and 5 from J, leaving 16 bases between them. This CDR3 has 14 amino acids. The germline V gene encodes CDR1 KGHSH and CDR2 LQKENI. The chain's CDR3 is CASSAAHASDEQYF. The DNA for the CDR3 is TGTGCCAGCTCAGCTGCCCACGCAAGCGACGAGCAGTACTTC.

This clone was counted a single time. This chain connects TRBV2 to TRBJ1-5, with 7 bases identical to TRBD1. The V segment lost 4 bases and the J segment 5 bases; nucleotides outside the gene matches: 2. This CDR3 has 13 residues. From germline, CDR1 is SNHLY and CDR2 FYNNEI. Here the CDR3 reads CASSGTGHQPQHF. CDR3 DNA sequence: TGTGCCAGCAGTGGGACAGGCCATCAGCCCCAGCATTTT.

The J gene is TRBJ2-2, the V gene TRBV5-1, with D perhaps TRBD1 (6 bases). With 0 bases removed from V and 7 bases from J, the gap between germline ends came to 10 bases. Germline lookup yields CDR1 SGHRS and CDR2 YFSETQ. The CDR3 runs to 14 residues. CDR3 sequence reads: CASSLDRVIGELFF. In nucleotides, the CDR3 is TGCGCCAGCAGCTTGGACAGGGTGATCGGGGAGCTGTTTTTT.